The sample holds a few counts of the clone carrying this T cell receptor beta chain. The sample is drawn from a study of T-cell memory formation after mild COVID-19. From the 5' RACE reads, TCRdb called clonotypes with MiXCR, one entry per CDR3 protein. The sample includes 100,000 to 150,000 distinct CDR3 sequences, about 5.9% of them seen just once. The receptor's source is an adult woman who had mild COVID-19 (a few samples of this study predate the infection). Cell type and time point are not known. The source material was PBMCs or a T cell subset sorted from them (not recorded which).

This chain's CDR3 is CASRSPAWLLGYNEQFF. DNA for the CDR3: TGTGCCAGCAGAAGCCCAGCCTGGCTCTTGGGGTACAATGAGCAGTTCTTC. V and J are TRBV27 and TRBJ2-1; no definite D call. V shed 6 bases and J shed 4 bases, with 22 bases lying between them. Germline V CDR1 and CDR2: MNHEY, SMNVEV (reference sequence). This CDR3 is 17 amino acids long.